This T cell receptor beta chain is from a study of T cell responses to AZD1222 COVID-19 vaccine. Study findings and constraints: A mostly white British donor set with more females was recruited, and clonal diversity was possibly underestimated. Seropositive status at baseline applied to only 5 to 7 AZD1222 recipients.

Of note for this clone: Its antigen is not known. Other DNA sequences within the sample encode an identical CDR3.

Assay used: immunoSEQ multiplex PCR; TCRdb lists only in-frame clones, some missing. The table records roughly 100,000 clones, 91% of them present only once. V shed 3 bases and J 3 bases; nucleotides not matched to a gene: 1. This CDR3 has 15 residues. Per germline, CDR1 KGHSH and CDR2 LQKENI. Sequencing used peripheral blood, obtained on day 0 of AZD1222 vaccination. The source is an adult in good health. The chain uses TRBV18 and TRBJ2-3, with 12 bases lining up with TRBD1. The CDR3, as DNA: TGTGCCAGCTCACCGGGACAGGGGGCTACAGATACGCAGTATTTT. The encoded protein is CASSPGQGATDTQYF.